A single sample gave rise to the 6 T cell receptor beta chains below, sequenced in a study of post-analysis software for immune sequencing data. The study's findings and limits: Compared with controls, patients had more of about five TRBV segments, including TRBV5-6, TRBV5-1 and TRBV20-1.

Presence of unique molecular identifiers characterized the TCR beta cDNA libraries. One entry per CDR3 protein, called by TCRdb with MiXCR from the PCR reads. The profile shows some 890,000 distinct CDR3 sequences, approximately 50% of them singletons. Antigen specificity for these receptors is unknown. Sequenced sample: blood. These receptors all stem from a girl between 5 and 17 years old with multiple sclerosis.

This clonotype was seen only once. The CDR3 loop reads CASSDSGARSYEQYF. The CDR3 DNA reads TGCGCCAGCAGCGATTCAGGCGCTCGCTCCTACGAGCAGTACTTC. This chain joins TRBV5-1 and TRBJ2-7; D not certain. The CDR3 spans 15 residues. Germline V gene sequence: CDR1 SGHRS, CDR2 YFSETQ. V was cut by 4 bases and J by 0 bases, with 14 bases left in between.

This clonotype has more than one count but fewer than ten. The chain combines TRBV20-1 with TRBJ1-2; D may be TRBD1 (5 bases). Germline V CDR1 and CDR2: DFQATT, SNEGSKA (reference sequence). V lost 1 base, J lost 8 bases, and 14 bases lay in between. CDR3 length: 13 amino acids. The CDR3 reads CSARGEGAEGYTF. In DNA form, the CDR3 reads TGCAGTGCTAGAGGTGAAGGGGCGGAGGGCTACACCTTC.

The rearrangement uses TRBV6-6 and TRBJ1-2; weak D call: TRBD1 (6 bases). Trimming left V 7 bases short and J 1 base short, with 16 bases between. The CDR3 is made up of 15 amino acids. Germline-derived CDR1 and CDR2 are MNHNY and SVGAGI (reference sequence). CDR3 in amino acids: CASTRRQESNYGYTF. CDR3 DNA: TGTGCCAGCACCAGGCGACAGGAGAGTAACTATGGCTACACCTTC.

This clonotype occurred a few times. The J gene is TRBJ2-1, the V gene TRBV20-1; possible D gene TRBD2, 6 bases. CDR3 length equals 12 residues. Trimming left V 5 bases short and J 4 bases short, with 9 bases between. Looked up from germline, CDR1 is DFQATT and CDR2 is SNEGSKA (reference sequence). This CDR3 is CSAPGRYNEQFF. CDR3 nucleotide sequence: TGCAGTGCTCCGGGGAGGTACAATGAGCAGTTCTTC.

This chain links TRBV11-2 with TRBJ2-5, with 9 bases aligning to TRBD1. This CDR3 has 16 residues. In germline, CDR1 is SGHAT, CDR2 FQNNGV. The trim removed 1 base at V and 1 base at J, leaving 4 bases unmatched. CDR3 sequence reads: CASSLGTGAIQETQYF. In nucleotides, the CDR3 is TGTGCCAGCAGCTTAGGGACAGGGGCTATCCAAGAGACCCAGTACTTC.

This clonotype was seen more than once but under ten times. V and J are TRBV9 and TRBJ2-1; D remains unclear. Germline CDR1 is SGDLS and CDR2 is YYNGEE. V was cut by 4 bases and J by 2 bases, with 13 bases left in between. This CDR3 spans 15 amino acids. The CDR3 nucleotides are TGTGCCAGCAGCCCAGCGCTGAGAACCTACAATGAGCAGTTCTTC. Translating it yields CASSPALRTYNEQFF.